What follows are 28 T cell receptor beta chains derived from one specimen sequenced in a study of technical replicates of blood from a handful of donors. Generated by immunoSEQ multiplex PCR, the TCRdb table keeps only in-frame clones and is missing some. The sample has 65,000 to 95,000 clones, 75% to 95% seen once. The material sequenced was T cells isolated from PBMCs. The source of these receptors is a human donor in good health.

This rearrangement joins TRBV7-8 to TRBJ1-5; possible D gene TRBD1, 5 bases. Per the germline V gene, CDR1 is SGHVS and CDR2 is FQNEAQ. The length of the CDR3 is 16 residues. Trimming removed 5 bases at V and 0 bases at J, with 14 bases between. This CDR3 is CASSPGTAPSNQPQHF. The DNA of the CDR3 is TGTGCCAGCAGCCCAGGGACTGCGCCTAGCAATCAGCCCCAGCATTTT.

The genes are TRBV4-1 and TRBJ2-7, with TRBD1 identical over 11 bases. The CDR3 is 16 amino acids. The ends lost 0 bases at V and 2 bases at J; junction bases unmatched: 3. From germline, CDR1 is MGHRA and CDR2 YSYEKL. CDR3 loop: CASSQDGQGAAYEQYF. For the CDR3, the DNA is TGCGCCAGCAGCCAAGACGGACAGGGGGCGGCCTACGAGCAGTACTTC.

This rearrangement joins TRBV4-1 to TRBJ2-1, with D perhaps matching TRBD2 (6 bases). The CDR3 length is 16 residues. The germline gives CDR1 MGHRA, CDR2 YSYEKL. V gave up 3 bases and J gave up 7 bases, with 19 bases separating them. The CDR3 spells CASSHKPGPAGNEQFF. CDR3 DNA sequence: TGCGCCAGCAGCCATAAACCGGGTCCCGCGGGGAATGAGCAGTTCTTC.

The rearrangement uses TRBV6-5 and TRBJ1-5; 8 positions match TRBD1. The CDR3 extends over 14 amino acids. Germline values: CDR1 MNHEY, CDR2 SVGAGI. Trimming removed 4 bases from V and 6 bases from J; junction bases left unmatched: 5. The CDR3 loop reads CASSLQTGAQPQHF. The CDR3 DNA is TGTGCCAGCAGTTTACAGACAGGGGCTCAGCCCCAGCATTTT.

This chain joins TRBV7-3 and TRBJ2-1; TRBD1 agrees at 7 bases. The germline gives CDR1 SGHTA, CDR2 FQGTGA. The CDR3 loop spans 15 amino acids. V shed 5 bases, J shed 7 bases, and the junction held 11 bases outside the gene matches. CDR3 nucleotide sequence: TGTGCCAGCAGCCCCAACCGGGGACAGAGTAATGAGCAGTTCTTC. Its translation: CASSPNRGQSNEQFF.

The chain uses TRBV2 and TRBJ1-2; TRBD1 matches at 8 bases. Germline V gene data show CDR1 as SNHLY and CDR2 as FYNNEI. There are 14 residues in the CDR3. J was trimmed by 8 bases and V by 3 bases; bases with no gene match: 8. The CDR3 loop is CASSDVDRAAGYTF. DNA for the CDR3: TGTGCCAGCAGTGACGTGGACAGGGCTGCAGGCTACACCTTC.

The chain recombines TRBV7-9 with TRBJ2-4, with D unresolved. CDR1 SEHNR and CDR2 FQNEAQ come from the germline V gene (reference sequence). The CDR3 is 13 amino acids. V dropped 1 base and J dropped 9 bases, with 10 bases sitting between them. In DNA, the CDR3 is TGTGCCAGCAGCTTAGTTGAATCGGGCATTCAGTACTTC. Residues: CASSLVESGIQYF. The full variable domain, rest sourced from reference TRBV7-9 and TRBJ2-4, is DTGVSQNPRHKITKRGQNVTFRCDPISEHNRLYWYRQTLGQGPEFLTYFQNEAQLEKSRLLSDRFSAERPKGSFSTLEIQRTEQGDSAMYLCASSLVESGIQYFGAGTRLSVL.

In its sample, this clone was seen a few times. This chain joins TRBV29-1 and TRBJ1-1; 9 nucleotides match TRBD1. This CDR3 is built from 15 residues. V shed 5 bases, J shed 4 bases, and the junction held 11 bases outside the gene matches. Germline lookup yields CDR1 SQVTM and CDR2 ANQGSEA. For the CDR3, the DNA is TGCAGCGTTTCCTACCAGGACAGGGGAATCACTGAAGCTTTCTTT. Residues: CSVSYQDRGITEAFF.

V and J are TRBV6-1 and TRBJ1-1; 7 bases are shared with TRBD1. CDR1 and CDR2 from the germline V gene are MNHNS and SASEGT. The CDR3 spans 13 residues. With V trimmed by 4 bases and J by 3 bases, 2 bases remained unmatched. The CDR3 sequence: CASSAQGDTEAFF. In DNA, the CDR3 is TGTGCCAGCAGTGCGCAGGGGGACACTGAAGCTTTCTTT.

This chain joins TRBV5-1 and TRBJ2-2; 8 bases line up with TRBD2. V trimming: 4 bases; J trimming: 4 bases; junction bases outside the gene matches: 12. Germline V gene data show CDR1 as SGHRS and CDR2 as YFSETQ. CDR3 length equals 17 residues. CDR3 in DNA: TGCGCCAGCAGCAAACTCGGGGGACTAGGGGGCACCGGGGAGCTGTTTTTT. The encoded protein is CASSKLGGLGGTGELFF. Full variable domain (missing parts from reference TRBV5-1 and TRBJ2-2): KAGVTQTPRYLIKTRGQQVTLSCSPISGHRSVSWYQQTPGQGLQFLFEYFSETQRNKGNFPGRFSGRQFSNSRSEMNVSTLELGDSALYLCASSKLGGLGGTGELFFGEGSRLTVL.

The chain couples TRBV25-1 to TRBJ1-1; no clear D. Per the germline V gene, CDR1 is MGHDK and CDR2 is SYGVNS. The V gene lost 7 bases and the J gene lost 2 bases, with 5 bases spanning the gap. This CDR3 is 11 amino acids long. CDR3 sequence reads: CASIDNTEAFF. The CDR3 DNA sequence: TGTGCCAGCATAGATAACACTGAAGCTTTCTTT.

Note on this clone: The sample has other DNA sequences that encode this CDR3 too. The chain combines TRBV6-5 with TRBJ1-2; D gene ambiguous. With 6 bases removed from V and 5 bases from J, the gap between germline ends came to 10 bases. Germline V gene sequence: CDR1 MNHEY, CDR2 SVGAGI. This CDR3 is 12 amino acids long. CDR3 nucleotides: TGTGCCAGCAGCCGGGATTTTTATGGCTACACCTTC. This gives the protein CASSRDFYGYTF.

The V and J genes are TRBV2 and TRBJ1-5, with TRBD1 matching 8 bases. Germline values: CDR1 SNHLY, CDR2 FYNNEI. This CDR3 has 15 amino acids. The junction had 8 bases not matched to a gene; V was cut back by 4 bases and J by 6 bases. The CDR3 sequence: CASSAVGQGGQPQHF. Here the CDR3 DNA reads TGTGCCAGCAGTGCGGTCGGACAGGGTGGTCAGCCCCAGCATTTT.

The chain uses TRBV6-5 and TRBJ1-1; 8 bases map to TRBD1. This CDR3 comprises 14 residues. Germline CDR1 MNHEY, CDR2 SVGAGI. Trimming removed 5 bases from V and 5 bases from J; junction bases left unmatched: 7. CDR3 sequence (DNA): TGTGCCAGCAGTCTCCAGGGGGCTGTAACTGAAGCTTTCTTT. Protein product: CASSLQGAVTEAFF.

CDR3 amino acids: CASSQLRSSYNSPLHF. The CDR3 DNA sequence: TGTGCCAGCAGCCAATTACGCAGCTCCTATAATTCACCCCTCCACTTT. The gene calls are TRBV16 and TRBJ1-6; D is uncertain. Germline assignment: CDR1 KGHSY and CDR2 FQNENV. The CDR3 consists of 16 residues. Trimming removed 1 base from V and 0 bases from J, with 7 bases in between.

The rearrangement links TRBV30 to TRBJ1-2; the match to TRBD1 covers 8 bases. The CDR3 runs to 15 residues. Germline assignment: CDR1 GTSNPN and CDR2 SVGIG (reference sequence). The V segment lost 0 bases and the J segment 3 bases; nucleotides outside the gene matches: 6. In DNA form, the CDR3 reads TGTGCCTGGAGTGTCTTACAGGGGGGCGACTATGGCTACACCTTC. Amino acids: CAWSVLQGGDYGYTF. The whole variable domain, remainder taken from reference TRBV30 and TRBJ1-2, is SQTIHQWPATLVQPVGSPLSLECTVEGTSNPNLYWYRQAAGRGLQLLFYSVGIGQISSEVPQNLSASRPQDRQFILSSKKLLLSDSGFYLCAWSVLQGGDYGYTFGSGTRLTVV.

This clone was counted a single time. This chain links TRBV7-9 with TRBJ2-2; no firm D call. Germline V gene sequence: CDR1 SEHNR, CDR2 FQNEAQ (reference sequence). Deletions cut 2 bases from V and 3 bases from J, with 4 bases between. The CDR3 spans 13 residues. CDR3 sequence reads: CASSLSYTGELFF. DNA of the CDR3: TGTGCCAGCAGCTTATCCTACACCGGGGAGCTGTTTTTT. The full variable domain, with the rest looked up from reference TRBV7-9 and TRBJ2-2, is DTGVSQNPRHKITKRGQNVTFRCDPISEHNRLYWYRQTLGQGPEFLTYFQNEAQLEKSRLLSDRFSAERPKGSFSTLEIQRTEQGDSAMYLCASSLSYTGELFFGEGSRLTVL.

The chain joins TRBV5-6 to TRBJ1-5; D might be TRBD1 (6 bases). This CDR3 spans 15 amino acids. The V end was cut by 4 bases, the J end by 0 bases, with 11 bases between. The germline gives CDR1 SGHDT, CDR2 YYEEEE. The CDR3 DNA follows: TGTGCCAGCAGCCAAGGACAGTTTAGCAATCAGCCCCAGCATTTT. This encodes CASSQGQFSNQPQHF.

The rearrangement uses TRBV10-3 and TRBJ2-7; D unresolved. V shed 1 base and J shed 5 bases, with 18 bases lying between them. From germline, CDR1 is ENHRY and CDR2 SYGVKD. There are 16 residues in the CDR3. The CDR3 protein is CAISEYLRSEKDEQYF. CDR3 bases: TGTGCCATCAGTGAGTATCTACGGAGTGAAAAGGACGAGCAGTACTTC.

V usage is TRBV2 and J usage is TRBJ2-7; tentatively, D is TRBD1 (5 bases). The length of the CDR3 is 14 residues. V lost 10 bases and J 5 bases, leaving 21 bases between the germline ends. Germline CDR1 SNHLY, CDR2 FYNNEI. CDR3 in amino acids: CATEFTGTIDEQYF. CDR3 nucleotides: TGTGCCACGGAATTCACAGGTACTATCGACGAGCAGTACTTC.

V is TRBV4-1 and J is TRBJ2-6; D unresolved. The CDR3 runs to 16 residues. The germline V gene encodes CDR1 MGHRA and CDR2 YSYEKL. Trimming cost V 0 bases and J 0 bases, with 6 bases left between them. CDR3: CASSQDENSGANVLTF. The CDR3 DNA is TGCGCCAGCAGCCAAGATGAGAACTCTGGGGCCAACGTCCTGACTTTC.

The chain couples TRBV10-2 to TRBJ2-7, with TRBD2 matching over 8 bases. The germline V gene has CDR1 WSHSY and CDR2 SAAADI. The CDR3 is 12 amino acids. The V gene end was trimmed by 10 bases and the J gene end by 3 bases; junction bases not matched to a gene: 5. The CDR3 loop reads CAILAENYEQYF. The DNA of the CDR3 is TGCGCCATACTAGCGGAGAACTACGAGCAGTACTTC.

The V call is TRBV13, the J call TRBJ1-4; TRBD1 might be the D (5 bases). Trimming left V 7 bases short and J 4 bases short, with 13 bases between. The germline gives CDR1 PRHDT, CDR2 FYEKMQ (reference sequence). The CDR3 sequence is 14 residues long. The CDR3 nucleotides are TGTGCCAGCACCAGTCAAGGGGTTAATGAAAAACTGTTTTTT. It yields the protein CASTSQGVNEKLFF.

The chain carries TRBV18 and TRBJ2-1, with 7 bases matching TRBD1. The length of the CDR3 is 14 residues. V lost 3 bases, J lost 5 bases, and 4 bases stayed unmatched. Germline V lookup: CDR1 KGHSH, CDR2 LQKENI. CDR3 residues: CASSPSGGHNEQFF. CDR3 sequence (DNA): TGTGCCAGCTCACCCTCAGGGGGTCACAATGAGCAGTTCTTC.

This clone has only a few counts. The V gene is TRBV6-4, the J gene TRBJ2-5, with 9 bases matching TRBD2. Germline V gives CDR1 MRHNA, CDR2 SNTAGT. CDR3 size: 15 residues. Trimming took 5 bases from V and 0 from J; bases not matched to a gene: 4. The CDR3 coding sequence is TGTGCCAGCAGTTCGGTAGCGGGGGACCAAGAGACCCAGTACTTC. Its protein is CASSSVAGDQETQYF.

This clone was recorded only once. V gene TRBV5-6 combines with J gene TRBJ2-5; TRBD1 agrees at 8 bases. V lost 3 bases, J lost 5 bases, and 12 bases stayed unmatched. The V gene's germline CDR1 is SGHDT and CDR2 YYEEEE. This CDR3 region has 16 residues. The DNA for the CDR3 is TGTGCCAGCAGCTCAACCGGGACAGGAGGGGGGGAGACCCAGTACTTC. Its protein product is CASSSTGTGGGETQYF.

The rearrangement links TRBV6-5 to TRBJ2-1, with TRBD1 matching over 7 bases. Germline-derived CDR1 and CDR2 are MNHEY and SVGAGI. The CDR3 spans 13 residues. The junction had 6 bases not matched to a gene; V was cut back by 3 bases and J by 10 bases. CDR3 bases: TGTGCCAGCAGTTATGACAGGGTGGGGGAGCAGTTCTTC. This codes for CASSYDRVGEQFF.

The rearrangement uses TRBV5-8 and TRBJ1-2, with D hard to call. Germline CDR1 SGHTS, CDR2 YDEGEE. V shed 2 bases and J shed 11 bases, with 22 bases lying between them. This CDR3 is built from 15 residues. This chain's CDR3 is CASSFGPRASSGYTF. The CDR3 DNA reads TGTGCCAGCAGCTTCGGCCCTCGGGCCTCGTCGGGATACACCTTC.